This TCR beta chain was retrieved from a study of beta chain features in type 1 diabetes. The CDR3 has 15 amino acids. Germline assignment: CDR1 MNHEY and CDR2 SVGAGI. Trimming cost V 4 bases and J 0 bases; bases outside gene matches: 5. The entirety of the isolated RNA underwent reverse transcription, so expressed TCRB transcripts were sequenced. TCRdb keeps only in-frame clones here, not all; method: immunoSEQ multiplex PCR. The sample has 850,000 to 900,000 clones; roughly 15% are singletons. Notes on the study in general: Whatever favoring of shorter templates PCR might show would apply equally to patients and controls. Compared to healthy donors, patients appeared to have naive, central memory and Treg TCRB repertoires that were more alike.

This clone was seen only a few times. Its antigen is as yet unknown. Once sorted, every population was more than 95% pure. The chain uses TRBV6-5 and TRBJ2-7, with 8 bases aligning to TRBD1. The material sequenced was naive CD4+ T cells from blood. This receptor was taken from a woman under 30 in good health. CDR3 nucleotides: TGTGCCAGCAGTTTCAGGGGGCGCTTCTCCTACGAGCAGTACTTC. Translating gives CASSFRGRFSYEQYF.